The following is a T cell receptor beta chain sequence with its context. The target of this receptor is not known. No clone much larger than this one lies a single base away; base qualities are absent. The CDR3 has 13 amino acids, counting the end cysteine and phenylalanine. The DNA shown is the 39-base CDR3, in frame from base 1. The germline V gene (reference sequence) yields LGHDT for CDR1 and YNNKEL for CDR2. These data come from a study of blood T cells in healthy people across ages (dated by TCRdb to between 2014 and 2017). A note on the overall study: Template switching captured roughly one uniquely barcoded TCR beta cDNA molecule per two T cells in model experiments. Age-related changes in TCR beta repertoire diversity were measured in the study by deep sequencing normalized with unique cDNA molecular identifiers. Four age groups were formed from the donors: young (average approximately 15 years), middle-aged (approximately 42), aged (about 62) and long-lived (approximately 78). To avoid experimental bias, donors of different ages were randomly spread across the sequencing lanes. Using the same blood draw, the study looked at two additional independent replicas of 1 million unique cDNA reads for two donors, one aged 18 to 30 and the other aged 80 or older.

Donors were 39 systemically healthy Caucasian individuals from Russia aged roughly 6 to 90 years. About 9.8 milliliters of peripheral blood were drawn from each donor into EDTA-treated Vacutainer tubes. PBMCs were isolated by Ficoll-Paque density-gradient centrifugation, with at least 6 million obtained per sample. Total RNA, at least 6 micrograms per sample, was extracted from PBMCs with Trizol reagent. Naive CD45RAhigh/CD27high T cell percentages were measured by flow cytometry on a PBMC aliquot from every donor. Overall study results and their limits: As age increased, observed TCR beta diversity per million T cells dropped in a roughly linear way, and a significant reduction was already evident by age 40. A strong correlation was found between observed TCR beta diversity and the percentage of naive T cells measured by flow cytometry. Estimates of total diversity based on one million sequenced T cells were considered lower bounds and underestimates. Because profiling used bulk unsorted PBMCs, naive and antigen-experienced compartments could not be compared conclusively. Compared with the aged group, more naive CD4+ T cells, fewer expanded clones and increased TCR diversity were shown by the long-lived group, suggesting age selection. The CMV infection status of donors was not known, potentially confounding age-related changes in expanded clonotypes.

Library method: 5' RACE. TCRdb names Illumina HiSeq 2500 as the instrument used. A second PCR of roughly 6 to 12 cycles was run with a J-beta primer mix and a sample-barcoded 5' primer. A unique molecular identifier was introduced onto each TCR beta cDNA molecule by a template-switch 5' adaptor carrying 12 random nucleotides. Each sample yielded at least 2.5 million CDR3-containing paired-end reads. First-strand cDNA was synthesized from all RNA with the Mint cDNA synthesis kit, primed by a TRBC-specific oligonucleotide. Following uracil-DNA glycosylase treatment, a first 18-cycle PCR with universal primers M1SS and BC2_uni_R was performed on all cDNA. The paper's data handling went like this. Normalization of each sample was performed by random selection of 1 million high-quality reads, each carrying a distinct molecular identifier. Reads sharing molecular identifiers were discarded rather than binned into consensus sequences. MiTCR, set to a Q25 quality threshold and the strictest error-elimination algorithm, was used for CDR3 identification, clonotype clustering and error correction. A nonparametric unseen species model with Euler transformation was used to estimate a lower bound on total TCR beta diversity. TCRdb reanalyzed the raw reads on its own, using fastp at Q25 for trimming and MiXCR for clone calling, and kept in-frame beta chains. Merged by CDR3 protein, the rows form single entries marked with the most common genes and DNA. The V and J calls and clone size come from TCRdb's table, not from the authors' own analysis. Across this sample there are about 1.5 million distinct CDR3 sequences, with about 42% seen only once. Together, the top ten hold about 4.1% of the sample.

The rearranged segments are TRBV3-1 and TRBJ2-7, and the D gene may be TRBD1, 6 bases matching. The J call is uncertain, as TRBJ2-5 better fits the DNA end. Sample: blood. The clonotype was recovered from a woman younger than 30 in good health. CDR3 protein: CASRDRIAETQYF. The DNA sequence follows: TGTGCCAGCAGAGACAGGATTGCTGAGACCCAGTACTTC.